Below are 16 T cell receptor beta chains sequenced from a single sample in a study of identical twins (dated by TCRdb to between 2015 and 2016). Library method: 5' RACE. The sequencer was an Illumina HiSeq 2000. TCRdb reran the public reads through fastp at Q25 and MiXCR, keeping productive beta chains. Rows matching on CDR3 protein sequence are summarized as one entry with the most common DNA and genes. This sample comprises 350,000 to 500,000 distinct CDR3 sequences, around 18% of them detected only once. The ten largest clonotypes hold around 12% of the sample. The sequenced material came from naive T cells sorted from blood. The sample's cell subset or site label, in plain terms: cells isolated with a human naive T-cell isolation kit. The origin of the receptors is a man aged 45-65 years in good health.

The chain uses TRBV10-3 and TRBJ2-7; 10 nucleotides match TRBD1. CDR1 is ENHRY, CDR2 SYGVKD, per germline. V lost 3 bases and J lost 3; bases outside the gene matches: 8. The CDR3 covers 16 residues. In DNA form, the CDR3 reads TGTGCCATCAGTGAAAATATTGGACAGGGGGTCTACGAGCAGTACTTC. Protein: CAISENIGQGVYEQYF.

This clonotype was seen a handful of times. DNA for the CDR3: TGCGCCAGCAGCCAATGGGGAGAGGGGGCAATCGGGGAGACCCAGTACTTC. It codes for CASSQWGEGAIGETQYF. The V and J genes are TRBV4-1 and TRBJ2-5, with 7 nucleotides matching TRBD1. V shed 2 bases and J 5 bases; nucleotides not matched to a gene: 14. CDR1 MGHRA and CDR2 YSYEKL come from the germline V gene. This CDR3 contains 17 residues.

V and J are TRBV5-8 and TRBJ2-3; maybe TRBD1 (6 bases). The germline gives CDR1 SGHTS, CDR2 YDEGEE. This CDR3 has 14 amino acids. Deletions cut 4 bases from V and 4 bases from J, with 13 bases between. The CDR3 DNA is TGTGCCAGCAGCCCACAGGGTCTGGCAGATACGCAGTATTTT. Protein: CASSPQGLADTQYF.

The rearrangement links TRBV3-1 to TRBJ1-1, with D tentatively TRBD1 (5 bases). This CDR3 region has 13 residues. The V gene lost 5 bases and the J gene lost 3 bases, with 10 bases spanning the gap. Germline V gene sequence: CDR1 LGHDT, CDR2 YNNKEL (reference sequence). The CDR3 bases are TGTGCCAGCAGCTCCACAGGTGACACTGAAGCTTTCTTT. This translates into CASSSTGDTEAFF.

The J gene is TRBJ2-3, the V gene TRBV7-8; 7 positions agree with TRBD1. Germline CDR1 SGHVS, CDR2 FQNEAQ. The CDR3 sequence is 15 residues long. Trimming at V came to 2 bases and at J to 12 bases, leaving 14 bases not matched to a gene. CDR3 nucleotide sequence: TGTGCCAGCAGCTTAAGGGACAGTAGTAGTAGCTATCAGTATTTT. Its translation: CASSLRDSSSSYQYF.

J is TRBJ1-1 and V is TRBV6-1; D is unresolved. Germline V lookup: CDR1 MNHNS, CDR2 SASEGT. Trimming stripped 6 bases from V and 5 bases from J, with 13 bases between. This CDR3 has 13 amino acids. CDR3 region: CASRPTPGTEAFF. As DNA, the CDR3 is TGTGCCAGCAGGCCAACACCGGGTACTGAAGCTTTCTTT.

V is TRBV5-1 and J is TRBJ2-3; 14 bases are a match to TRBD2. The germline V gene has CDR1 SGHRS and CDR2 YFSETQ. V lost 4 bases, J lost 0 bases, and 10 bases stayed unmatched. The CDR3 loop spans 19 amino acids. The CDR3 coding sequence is TGCGCCAGCAGCACGGGACTAGCGGGAGCCAGGCTAAGCACAGATACGCAGTATTTT. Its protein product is CASSTGLAGARLSTDTQYF.

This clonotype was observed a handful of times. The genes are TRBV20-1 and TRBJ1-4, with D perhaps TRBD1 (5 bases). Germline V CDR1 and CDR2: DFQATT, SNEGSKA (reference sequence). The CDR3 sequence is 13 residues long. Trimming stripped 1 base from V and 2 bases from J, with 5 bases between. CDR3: CSARGQTNEKLFF. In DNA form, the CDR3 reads TGCAGTGCTAGAGGACAGACTAATGAAAAACTGTTTTTT.

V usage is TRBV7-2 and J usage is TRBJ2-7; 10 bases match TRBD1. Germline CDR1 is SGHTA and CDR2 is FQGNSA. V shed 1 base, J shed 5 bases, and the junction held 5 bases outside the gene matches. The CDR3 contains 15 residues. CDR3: CASSLVGTGAHEQYF. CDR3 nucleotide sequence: TGTGCCAGCAGCTTAGTTGGGACAGGGGCCCACGAGCAGTACTTC. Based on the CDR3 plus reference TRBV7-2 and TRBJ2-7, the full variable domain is GAGVSQSPSNKVTEKGKDVELRCDPISGHTALYWYRQSLGQGLEFLIYFQGNSAPDKSGLPSDRFSAERTGGSVSTLTIQRTQQEDSAVYLCASSLVGTGAHEQYFGPGTRLTVT.

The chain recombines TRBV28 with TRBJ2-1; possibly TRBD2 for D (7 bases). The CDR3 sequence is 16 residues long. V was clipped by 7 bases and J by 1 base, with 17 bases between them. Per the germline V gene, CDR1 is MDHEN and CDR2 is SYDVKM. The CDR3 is CASIRGAGLSYNEQFF. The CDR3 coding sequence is TGTGCCAGCATTCGGGGGGCAGGATTATCCTACAATGAGCAGTTCTTC. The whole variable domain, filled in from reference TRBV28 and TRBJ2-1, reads DVKVTQSSRYLVKRTGEKVFLECVQDMDHENMFWYRQDPGLGLRLIYFSYDVKMKEKGDIPEGYSVSREKKERFSLILESASTNQTSMYLCASIRGAGLSYNEQFFGPGTRLTVL.

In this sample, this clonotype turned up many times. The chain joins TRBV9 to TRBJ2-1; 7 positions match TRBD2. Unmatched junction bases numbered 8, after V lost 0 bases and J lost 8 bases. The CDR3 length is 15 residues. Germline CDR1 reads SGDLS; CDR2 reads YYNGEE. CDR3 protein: CASSVAGGISYEQFF. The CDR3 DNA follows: TGTGCCAGCAGCGTAGCCGGGGGGATTTCGTATGAGCAGTTCTTC.

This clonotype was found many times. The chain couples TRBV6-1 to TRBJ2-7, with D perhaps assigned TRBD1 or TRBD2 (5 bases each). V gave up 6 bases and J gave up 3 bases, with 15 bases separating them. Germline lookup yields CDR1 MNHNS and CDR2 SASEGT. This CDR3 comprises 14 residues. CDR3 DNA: TGTGCCAGCAGAATGGGACCAAGCCTCTACGAGCAGTACTTC. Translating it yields CASRMGPSLYEQYF.

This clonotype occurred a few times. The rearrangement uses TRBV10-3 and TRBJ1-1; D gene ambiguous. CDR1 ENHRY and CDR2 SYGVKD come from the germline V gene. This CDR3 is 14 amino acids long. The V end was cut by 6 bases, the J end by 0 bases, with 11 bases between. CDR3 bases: TGTGCCATCAGCGGGGTGCTTATGAACACTGAAGCTTTCTTT. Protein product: CAISGVLMNTEAFF.

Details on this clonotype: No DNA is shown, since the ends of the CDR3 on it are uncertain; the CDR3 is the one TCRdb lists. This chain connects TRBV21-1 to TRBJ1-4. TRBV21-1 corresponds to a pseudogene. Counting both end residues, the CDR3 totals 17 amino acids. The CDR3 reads CASSEVGEGATNEKLFF.

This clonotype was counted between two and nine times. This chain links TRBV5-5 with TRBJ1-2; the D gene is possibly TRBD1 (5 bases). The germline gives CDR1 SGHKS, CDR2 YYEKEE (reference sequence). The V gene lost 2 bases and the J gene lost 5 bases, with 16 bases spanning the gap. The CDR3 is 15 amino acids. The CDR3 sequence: CASSLNPTGLYGYTF. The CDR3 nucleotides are TGTGCCAGCAGCTTAAACCCTACAGGCCTGTATGGCTACACCTTC.

CDR3: CASQGAGASTDTQYF. The CDR3 DNA sequence: TGTGCCAGCCAGGGCGCGGGGGCCAGCACAGATACGCAGTATTTT. V gene TRBV5-5 combines with J gene TRBJ2-3; maybe TRBD2 (7 bases). Germline CDR1 reads SGHKS; CDR2 reads YYEKEE (reference sequence). With 7 bases removed from V and 0 bases from J, the gap between germline ends came to 15 bases. The CDR3 length is 15 residues. Filled out from reference TRBV5-5 and TRBJ2-3, the complete variable domain reads DAGVTQSPTHLIKTRGQQVTLRCSPISGHKSVSWYQQVLGQGPQFIFQYYEKEERGRGNFPDRFSARQFPNYSSELNVNALLLGDSALYLCASQGAGASTDTQYFGPGTRLTVL.